The 10 T cell receptor beta chains given below trace back to one sample, sequenced in a study of CD4 T cells in relation to SARS-CoV-2 and coronaviruses. Their target antigens are unknown. Sequenced by immunoSEQ multiplex PCR; TCRdb stores in-frame clones only, minus some. The sample lists some 30,000 clones, about 78% seen once, with around 17% in the top ten. The unexposed donors gave CD4+ T cells in about 2010-2018, prior to COVID-19. After ten to eleven days of culture, CD4+ T cells were isolated. The specimen sequenced was CD4+ T cells from PBMCs, cultured in vitro. The origin of the receptors is a human donor in good health.

This clone appeared once. The V call is TRBV6-2 or TRBV6-3, the J call TRBJ2-7; D is ambiguous. V gave up 0 bases and J gave up 0 bases, with 12 bases separating them. The germline V gene has CDR1 MNHEY and CDR2 SVGEGT. The CDR3 covers 16 residues. The CDR3 sequence is CASSYSSQVSSYEQYF. CDR3 sequence (DNA): TGTGCCAGCAGTTACTCGAGCCAGGTGAGCTCCTACGAGCAGTACTTC.

The V call is TRBV5-1, the J call TRBJ2-1, with a tentative D call TRBD2 (5 bases). Germline loops: CDR1 SGHRS, CDR2 YFSETQ. The CDR3 covers 16 residues. V lost 3 bases to trimming and J lost 5 bases, with 18 bases between them. The CDR3 DNA sequence: TGCGCCAGCAGCTCCCCTCGTCTAGCCTTCGACAATGAGCAGTTCTTC. Translated, it gives CASSSPRLAFDNEQFF.

The CDR3 nucleotides are TGTGCCAGCACGAGGACAGGGGTTACCGGGGAGCTGTTTTTT. Its translation is CASTRTGVTGELFF. V and J are TRBV6-1 and TRBJ2-2, with TRBD1 matching over 9 bases. The junction had 5 bases not matched to a gene; V was cut back by 7 bases and J by 5 bases. CDR3 length: 14 amino acids. In germline, CDR1 is MNHNS, CDR2 SASEGT.

J is TRBJ2-7 and V is TRBV9; no definite D call. The CDR3 has 14 amino acids. The germline V and J ends were trimmed by 4 bases and 1 base, with 12 bases remaining between them. Germline CDR1 SGDLS, CDR2 YYNGEE. The chain's CDR3 is CASSTLVSSYEQYF. DNA of the CDR3: TGTGCCAGCAGCACGCTAGTTTCATCCTACGAGCAGTACTTC.

This clone came up a few times. The rearrangement uses TRBV18 and TRBJ2-1; D not resolved. CDR3 length: 16 amino acids. Germline V CDR1 and CDR2: KGHSH, LQKENI. V was trimmed by 0 bases and J by 3 bases, leaving 12 bases between them. The CDR3 bases are TGTGCCAGCTCACCACCGGACGCCATGTACTACAATGAGCAGTTCTTC. It translates to CASSPPDAMYYNEQFF.

The chain joins TRBV3-1 (or the pseudogene TRBV3-2) to TRBJ2-1; 13 bases are shared with TRBD2. CDR3 length: 13 amino acids. Looked up from germline, CDR1 is LGHDT and CDR2 is YNNKEL (reference sequence). V was clipped by 10 bases and J by 10 bases; unmatched bases: 7. CDR3 DNA sequence: TGTGCCACAGGACTAGCGGGAGTGGGGGAGCAGTTCTTC. Translating gives CATGLAGVGEQFF.

The CDR3 protein is CASSRGTGELFF. CDR3 DNA sequence: TGTGCCAGCAGCCGTGGGACCGGGGAGCTGTTTTTT. This rearrangement joins TRBV6-2 or TRBV6-3 to TRBJ2-2, with D uncertain. Germline V gene lookup returns CDR1 MNHEY and CDR2 SVGEGT. CDR3 length: 12 residues. V was trimmed by 6 bases and J by 5 bases, leaving 7 bases between them.

The V gene is TRBV5-1, the J gene TRBJ1-6; 7 bases map to TRBD1. Germline CDR1 SGHRS, CDR2 YFSETQ. The J segment lost 5 bases and the V segment lost 4 bases, leaving 15 bases of the junction unmatched. This CDR3 is built from 18 residues. This chain's CDR3 is CASSQWAHQGQDNSPLHF. CDR3 DNA: TGCGCCAGCAGCCAGTGGGCTCACCAAGGACAGGATAATTCACCCCTCCACTTT.

The sample holds a few counts of this clone. J is TRBJ1-6 and V is TRBV6-5; no definite D call. V gave up 0 bases and J gave up 14 bases, with 11 bases separating them. This CDR3 is 13 amino acids long. The V gene's germline CDR1 is MNHEY and CDR2 SVGAGI. The CDR3 spells CASSYSSSATLHF. The CDR3 nucleotides read TGTGCCAGCAGTTACTCGAGCTCGGCGACCCTCCACTTT.

The gene calls are TRBV7-2 and TRBJ2-7; D is undetermined. Germline CDR1 and CDR2: SGHTA and FQGNSA. The V gene lost 0 bases and the J gene lost 5 bases, with 8 bases spanning the gap. The CDR3 totals 13 residues. The CDR3 here is CASSLAGIHEQYF. CDR3 coding DNA: TGTGCCAGCAGCTTAGCTGGGATCCACGAGCAGTACTTC.